These 11 T cell receptor beta chains share one sample of origin, sequenced in a study of T cell responses to AZD1222 COVID-19 vaccine (dated by TCRdb to the early 2020s). Libraries were prepared through the immunoSEQ multiplex PCR assay. As stored in TCRdb, this immuneACCESS dataset retains in-frame rearrangements with V and J assigned. A fraction of the clones does not appear; measured against another copy, unresolved V genes explain less than half of the discrepancy, and the remainder lacks a known reason. Present in this sample are about 97,000 clones, roughly 84% of which were seen just once. Approximately 15% of the sample is in the top ten clones. The sample's time point, from its label and the paper: baseline before first vaccination. This sample comprised peripheral blood, obtained on day 0 of AZD1222 vaccination. The origin of the receptors is an adult in good health.

This clone has a handful of counts. The V call is TRBV16, the J call TRBJ1-3, with D uncertain. Trimming took off 0 bases at V and 3 bases at J, with 9 bases between the two ends. Germline V gives CDR1 KGHSY, CDR2 FQNENV. This CDR3 contains 15 residues. The CDR3 nucleotides are TGTGCCAGCAGCCAATCGAATGTAGGTGGAAACACCATATATTTT. Translating it yields CASSQSNVGGNTIYF.

The V gene is TRBV28, the J gene TRBJ2-1, with TRBD2 as a possible D gene (6 bases). This CDR3 is built from 15 residues. Germline CDR1 and CDR2: MDHEN and SYDVKM. Deletions cut 5 bases from V and 8 bases from J, with 19 bases between. The CDR3 spells CASSILHAGSDEQFF. The DNA for the CDR3 is TGTGCCAGCAGTATACTTCACGCGGGGAGCGATGAGCAGTTCTTC.

The chain combines TRBV11-2 with TRBJ1-3, with no clear D. Germline V gives CDR1 SGHAT, CDR2 FQNNGV. Between the trimmed V and J ends, which lost 0 bases and 0 bases, there was a span of 9 bases. The CDR3 sequence is 16 residues long. The CDR3 DNA sequence: TGTGCCAGCAGCTTAGAGAGGGCGAGCTCTGGAAACACCATATATTTT. Protein product: CASSLERASSGNTIYF.

The chain employs TRBV3-1 (or the pseudogene TRBV3-2) and TRBJ2-2, with TRBD1 as a possible D gene (6 bases). Germline CDR1 LGHDT, CDR2 YNNKEL (reference sequence). CDR3 size: 18 residues. The V end was cut by 4 bases, the J end by 2 bases, with 20 bases between. The CDR3 DNA sequence: TGTGCCAGCAGCCGGAAACCCTGGGGGCGGCTTAACACCGGGGAGCTGTTTTTT. Its translation: CASSRKPWGRLNTGELFF.

This rearrangement joins TRBV6-5 to TRBJ2-7; D unresolved. The ends were cut back, 7 bases at V and 1 base at J, with 17 bases in the middle. In germline, CDR1 is MNHEY, CDR2 SVGAGI. This CDR3 comprises 15 residues. The CDR3 sequence: CASNPSWPSSYEQYF. In DNA form, the CDR3 reads TGTGCCAGCAATCCTTCTTGGCCATCTTCCTACGAGCAGTACTTC.

Concerning this clone: This likely stems from a read error, as it lies one base from a far larger clone. The chain uses TRBV29-1 and TRBJ2-7, with TRBD2 matching over 7 bases. The V and J ends lost 7 bases and 3 bases, in that order; junction bases with no gene match: 9. CDR3 length: 13 residues. CDR1 is SQVTM and CDR2 is ANQGSEA in the germline V gene. The CDR3 protein is CSALMGGGYEQYF. CDR3 DNA: TGCAGCGCTCTCATGGGGGGGGGCTACGAGCAGTACTTC.

The chain uses TRBV6-6 and TRBJ2-1, with D tentatively TRBD2 (5 bases). Germline lookup yields CDR1 MNHNY and CDR2 SVGAGI (reference sequence). Trimming left V 6 bases short and J 4 bases short, with 16 bases between. This CDR3 has 15 residues. The CDR3 DNA reads as TGTGCCAGCAGCTTGGAGGACGTCCGGTACAATGAGCAGTTCTTC. It translates to CASSLEDVRYNEQFF.

This clone has more than one count but fewer than ten. V is TRBV4-1 and J is TRBJ1-4, with 9 bases lining up with TRBD1. Germline V gene lookup returns CDR1 MGHRA and CDR2 YSYEKL. The V segment lost 8 bases and the J segment 5 bases; nucleotides outside the gene matches: 6. The CDR3 runs 14 residues. In DNA form, the CDR3 reads TGCGCCAGCCGCGACAGGGGGATAAATGAAAAACTGTTTTTT. Translation gives CASRDRGINEKLFF.

This chain links TRBV5-1 with TRBJ1-4; unclear D gene. This CDR3 comprises 14 residues. Looked up from germline, CDR1 is SGHRS and CDR2 is YFSETQ. V shed 0 bases and J shed 3 bases, with 6 bases lying between them. The CDR3 region is CASSLVGPNEKLFF. Written as DNA, the CDR3 is TGCGCCAGCAGCTTGGTAGGACCTAATGAAAAACTGTTTTTT.

The chain combines TRBV5-4 with TRBJ2-5, with 11 bases matching TRBD2. The CDR3 spans 15 residues. Trimming took 2 bases from V and 2 from J; bases not matched to a gene: 2. Germline CDR1 and CDR2: SGHNT and YYREEE (reference sequence). The DNA of the CDR3 is TGTGCCAGCAGCTTTCGACTAGCGGGACAAGAGACCCAGTACTTC. Its translation: CASSFRLAGQETQYF.

About this clone: Other DNA sequences from this sample encode an identical CDR3 as well. The chain carries TRBV12-3 or TRBV12-4 and TRBJ2-3, with D uncertain. Trimming removed 5 bases from V and 3 bases from J, with 3 bases in between. This CDR3 is built from 11 residues. DNA of the CDR3: TGTGCCAGCAGTATTACAGATACGCAGTATTTT. Translation gives CASSITDTQYF.